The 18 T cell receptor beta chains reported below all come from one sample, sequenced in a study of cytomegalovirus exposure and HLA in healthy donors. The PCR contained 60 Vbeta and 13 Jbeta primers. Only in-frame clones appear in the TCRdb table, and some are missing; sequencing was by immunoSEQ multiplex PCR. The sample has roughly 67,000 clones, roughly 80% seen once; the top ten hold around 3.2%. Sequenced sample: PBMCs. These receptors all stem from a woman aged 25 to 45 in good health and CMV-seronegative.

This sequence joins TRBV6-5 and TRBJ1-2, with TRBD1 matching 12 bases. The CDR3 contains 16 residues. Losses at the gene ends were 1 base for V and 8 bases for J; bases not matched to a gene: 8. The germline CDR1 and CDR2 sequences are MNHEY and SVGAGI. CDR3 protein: CASSYLPGQGAIGYTF. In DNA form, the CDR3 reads TGTGCCAGCAGTTACTTACCGGGACAGGGGGCAATCGGCTACACCTTC.

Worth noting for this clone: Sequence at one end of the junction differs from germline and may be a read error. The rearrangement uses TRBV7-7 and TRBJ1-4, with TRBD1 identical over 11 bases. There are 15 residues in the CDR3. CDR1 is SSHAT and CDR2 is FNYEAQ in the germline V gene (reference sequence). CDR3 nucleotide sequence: TGTGCTAGCAGCTTAGGACAGGGGGCGGATGAAAAACTGTTTTTT. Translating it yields CASSLGQGADEKLFF.

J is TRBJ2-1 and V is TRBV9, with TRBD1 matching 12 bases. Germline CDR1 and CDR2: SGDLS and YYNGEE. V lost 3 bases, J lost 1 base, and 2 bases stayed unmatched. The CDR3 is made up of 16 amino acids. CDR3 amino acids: CASSGDRGPSYNEQFF. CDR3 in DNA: TGTGCCAGCAGCGGGGACAGGGGGCCATCCTACAATGAGCAGTTCTTC.

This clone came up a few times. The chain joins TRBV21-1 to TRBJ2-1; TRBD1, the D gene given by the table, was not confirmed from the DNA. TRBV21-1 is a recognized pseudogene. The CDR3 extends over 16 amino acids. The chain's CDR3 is CASSKGGTFLYNEQFF. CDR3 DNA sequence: TGTGCCAGCAGCAAAGGGGGGACATTCCTCTACAATGAGCAGTTCTTC.

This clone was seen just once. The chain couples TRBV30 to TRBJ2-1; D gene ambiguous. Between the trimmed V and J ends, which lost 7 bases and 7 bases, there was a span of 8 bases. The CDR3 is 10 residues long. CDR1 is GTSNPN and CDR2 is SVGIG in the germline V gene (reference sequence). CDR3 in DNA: TGTGCCTCGGGTAGGAATGAGCAGTTCTTC. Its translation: CASGRNEQFF. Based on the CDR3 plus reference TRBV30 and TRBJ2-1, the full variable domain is SQTIHQWPATLVQPVGSPLSLECTVEGTSNPNLYWYRQAAGRGLQLLFYSVGIGQISSEVPQNLSASRPQDRQFILSSKKLLLSDSGFYLCASGRNEQFFGPGTRLTVL.

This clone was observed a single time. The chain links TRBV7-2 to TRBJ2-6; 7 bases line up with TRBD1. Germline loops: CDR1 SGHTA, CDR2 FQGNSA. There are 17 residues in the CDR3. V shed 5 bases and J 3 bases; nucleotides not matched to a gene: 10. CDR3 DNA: TGTGCCAGCAGCCACATAGGGGGCGAGCTTGGGGCCAACGTCCTGACTTTC. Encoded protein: CASSHIGGELGANVLTF.

In DNA, the CDR3 is TGTGCCAGCAGCCCGACTAGCGGGGGGGCGGCAGAGACCCAGTACTTC. This translates into CASSPTSGGAAETQYF. This sequence joins TRBV5-5 and TRBJ2-5; 14 bases are shared with TRBD2. The J segment lost 4 bases and the V segment lost 4 bases, leaving 6 bases of the junction unmatched. The CDR3 has 16 residues. Per the germline V gene, CDR1 is SGHKS and CDR2 is YYEKEE (reference sequence). Full variable domain (remainder filled in from reference TRBV5-5 and TRBJ2-5): DAGVTQSPTHLIKTRGQQVTLRCSPISGHKSVSWYQQVLGQGPQFIFQYYEKEERGRGNFPDRFSARQFPNYSSELNVNALLLGDSALYLCASSPTSGGAAETQYFGPGTRLLVL.

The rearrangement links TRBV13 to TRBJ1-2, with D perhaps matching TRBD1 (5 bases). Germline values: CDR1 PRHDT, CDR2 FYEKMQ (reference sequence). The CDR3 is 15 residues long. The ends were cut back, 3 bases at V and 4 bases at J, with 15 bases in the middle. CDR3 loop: CASSFRGLDPYGYTF. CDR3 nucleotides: TGTGCCAGCAGCTTCCGGGGACTAGACCCCTATGGCTACACCTTC.

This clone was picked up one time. Written as DNA, the CDR3 is TGTGCCAGCAGTGGCGACAGGGTCCCCTACGAGCAGTACTTC. As protein: CASSGDRVPYEQYF. The V gene is TRBV27, the J gene TRBJ2-5, with TRBD1 identical over 7 bases. The tail of the sequence fits TRBJ2-7 better, so the J call may be wrong. The CDR3 is 14 residues long. Germline V gene sequence: CDR1 MNHEY, CDR2 SMNVEV (reference sequence).

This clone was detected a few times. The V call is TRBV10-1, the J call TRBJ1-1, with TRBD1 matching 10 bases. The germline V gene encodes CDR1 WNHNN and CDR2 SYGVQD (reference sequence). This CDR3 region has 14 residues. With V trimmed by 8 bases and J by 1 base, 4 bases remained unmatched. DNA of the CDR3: TGCGCCAGCTCCAGGACAGGGGGGAACACTGAAGCTTTCTTT. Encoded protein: CASSRTGGNTEAFF.

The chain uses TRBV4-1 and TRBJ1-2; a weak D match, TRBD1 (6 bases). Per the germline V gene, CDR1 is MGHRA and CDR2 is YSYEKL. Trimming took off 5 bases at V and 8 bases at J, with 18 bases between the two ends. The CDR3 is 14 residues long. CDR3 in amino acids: CASSARQGMGGYTF. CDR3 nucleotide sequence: TGCGCCAGCAGCGCGCGGCAGGGGATGGGAGGCTACACCTTC.

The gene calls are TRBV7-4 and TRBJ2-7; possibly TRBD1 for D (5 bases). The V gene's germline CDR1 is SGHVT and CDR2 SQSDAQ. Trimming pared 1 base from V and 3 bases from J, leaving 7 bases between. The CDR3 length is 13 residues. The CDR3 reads CASSLVGDYEQYF. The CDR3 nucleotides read TGTGCCAGCAGCTTAGTAGGGGACTACGAGCAGTACTTC.

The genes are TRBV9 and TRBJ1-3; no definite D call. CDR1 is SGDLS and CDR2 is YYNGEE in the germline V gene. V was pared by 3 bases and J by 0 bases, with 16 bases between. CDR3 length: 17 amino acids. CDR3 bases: TGTGCCAGCAGCGGGGCCTCTATGGATAACTCTGGAAACACCATATATTTT. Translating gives CASSGASMDNSGNTIYF.

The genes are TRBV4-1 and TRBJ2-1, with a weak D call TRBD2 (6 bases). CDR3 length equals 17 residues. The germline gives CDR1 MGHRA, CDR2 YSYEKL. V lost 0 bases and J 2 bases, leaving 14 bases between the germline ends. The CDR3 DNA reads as TGCGCCAGCAGCCAAGATCTTAGCGGTAGGGCCTACAATGAGCAGTTCTTC. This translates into CASSQDLSGRAYNEQFF.

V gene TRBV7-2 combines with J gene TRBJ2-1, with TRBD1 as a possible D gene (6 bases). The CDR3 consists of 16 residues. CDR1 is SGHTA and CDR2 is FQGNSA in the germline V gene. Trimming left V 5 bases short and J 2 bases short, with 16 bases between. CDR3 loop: CASSPSRPGAYNEQFF. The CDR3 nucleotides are TGTGCCAGCAGCCCTTCGCGGCCAGGGGCCTACAATGAGCAGTTCTTC.

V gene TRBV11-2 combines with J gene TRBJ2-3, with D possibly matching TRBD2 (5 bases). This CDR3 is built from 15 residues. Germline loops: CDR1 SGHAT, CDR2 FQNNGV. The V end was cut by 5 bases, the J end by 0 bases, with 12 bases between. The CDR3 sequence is CASSPRAGSTDTQYF. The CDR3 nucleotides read TGTGCCAGCAGCCCCCGGGCGGGTAGCACAGATACGCAGTATTTT. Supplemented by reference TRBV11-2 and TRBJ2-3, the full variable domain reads EAGVAQSPRYKIIEKRQSVAFWCNPISGHATLYWYQQILGQGPKLLIQFQNNGVVDDSQLPKDRFSAERLKGVDSTLKIQPAKLEDSAVYLCASSPRAGSTDTQYFGPGTRLTVL.

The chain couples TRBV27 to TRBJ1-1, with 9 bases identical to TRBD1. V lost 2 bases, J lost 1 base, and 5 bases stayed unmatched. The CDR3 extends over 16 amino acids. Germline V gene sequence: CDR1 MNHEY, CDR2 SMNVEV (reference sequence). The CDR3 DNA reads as TGTGCCAGCAGTTTAGCGGGGACAGGGCCGAACACTGAAGCTTTCTTT. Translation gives CASSLAGTGPNTEAFF.

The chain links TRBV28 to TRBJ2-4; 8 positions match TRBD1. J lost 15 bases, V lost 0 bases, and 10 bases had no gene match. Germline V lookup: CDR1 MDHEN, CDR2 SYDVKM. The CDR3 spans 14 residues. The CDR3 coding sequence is TGTGCCAGCAGTTTATGGGAATTACAGGGGGTAGCGTACTTC. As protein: CASSLWELQGVAYF.